The present entry profiles one TCR beta chain with its context. V lost 4 bases, J lost 5 bases, and 7 bases stayed unmatched. There are 14 residues in the CDR3. From germline, CDR1 is SGHRS and CDR2 YFSETQ. The sample originates from a study of blood T cell repertoires in COVID-19. In the study overall: Researchers got acute and convalescent COVID-19 samples from the United States, Italy and Spain.

Per the original methods: For nucleated cells, counts were estimated from reference gene primer amplification. The table came from immunoSEQ multiplex PCR; TCRdb's copy has only in-frame clones and leaves some out. Clone size and the V and J calls come from that table; the DNA yielded D and trimming. This table holds 100,000 or so clones, 70% to 80% found once. The sequencing input was peripheral blood. The TCR originated in a woman in her 70s with acute or convalescent COVID-19. The V gene is TRBV5-1, the J gene TRBJ1-1; 8 bases match TRBD1. CDR3 region: CASSIDRGWTEAFF. The CDR3 coding sequence is TGCGCCAGCAGCATAGACAGGGGTTGGACTGAAGCTTTCTTT.